This TCR beta chain was profiled in a study of shared clonotypes between healthy human individuals (dated by TCRdb to about 2020). Concerning the study at large: Three men and two women, aged 18 to 49 years, made up the cohort. Libraries were prepared and TCR repertoires were sequenced by different laboratories using diverse techniques, in order to increase sequencing depth and limit assay-specific biases. To estimate repertoire size and how much clonotype sharing occurs between individuals, the study deeply sequenced the blood TCR repertoires of several healthy adults. For each donor, three plates each were used for CD4 naive and CD4 memory, two plates were used for CD8 naive, and one plate was used for CD8 memory. Each donor's leukapheresis produced roughly between roughly 0.85 and 9.5 billion PBMCs. Results and caveats for the whole study, not just this receptor: Rarefaction of sorted-subset datasets indicated incomplete sequencing despite the large sequencing depth. When several donors were compared, the shared fraction of clonotypes was about 5.2% for naive CD4, more than 3% for naive CD8, 2% to 2.5% for memory CD4, and 0.4% for memory CD8. Sampling was restricted to blood, and TCR repertoires in tissues likely differ from the TCR repertoires found in blood. Compared with non-shared clonotypes, the clonotypes found in all four sorted-subset donors had higher generation probabilities. Naive subsets generally had larger estimated clonotype richness than memory subsets did. Based on pairwise subsampling, the degree of clonotype sharing among donors was expected to be affected by sequencing depth. Because the study included a small number of donors, the genetic and exposure-history diversity represented was limited.

Ends trimmed: V by 5 bases, J by 6 bases; bases unmatched to a gene: 7. CDR3 length: 12 amino acids, cysteine to phenylalanine. The DNA shown is the 36-base CDR3, in frame from base 1. Per the germline V gene, SQVTM is the CDR1 and ANQGSEA is the CDR2. A note on this clone: Its specific antigen is unknown. Base qualities are not recorded, but no much larger clone differs from it by a single base.

For the CD8 naive samples, CD45RO-negative cells were positively selected for CCR7, yielding a CD45RA+CCR7+ population from which TemRA cells were excluded. The donors were healthy, HIV-negative adults with no recently reported acute infections or vaccinations. Every donor was a Caucasian adult residing in Nashville, Tennessee, USA. After blood collection by leukapheresis, PBMCs were isolated using Ficoll-Histopaque density gradient centrifugation and then cryopreserved in the vapor phase of liquid nitrogen. Purity and quantity of every magnetically sorted T cell population were checked by analytical flow cytometry. Genomic DNA was isolated from each sorted fraction and quantified by UV absorbance on a Nanodrop 2000c. Using the deep immunoSEQ assay, TCR CDR3 regions were amplified from genomic DNA by multiplex PCR. For each cell subset, the extracted genomic DNA was distributed evenly across all wells of several immunoSEQ 96-well plates, and each plate served as one replicate. For sorted subsets, around 0.2 ug genomic DNA, equal to about 30,000 T cell genomes, was loaded into each replicate PCR. The purified libraries were quantified using a Qubit 3.0 fluorometer, sized with a Bioanalyzer 2100, and then quantified again using the KAPA Library Quantification kit. Each immunoSEQ 96-well plate was sequenced on its own single-read 150-cycle Illumina NextSeq 550 flow cell. The original methods were these. Because only junctional sequences without quality scores were contained in the immunoSEQ output, filtering matching that applied to full-length reads could not be performed. To assign V/J genes and CDR3, sequences were annotated using PyIR, a Python wrapper for IgBLAST v1.9, with IMGT germline references. Reads were filtered out if the reads had weak V/J assignments (E-value above 1e-6), no CDR3, stop codons, out-of-frame junctions, or ambiguous translated residues. V3J clonotypes were defined as sequences sharing the same inferred V gene, J gene, and CDR3 amino acid sequence. The percentage overlap between two repertoires was calculated by dividing the number of shared unique clonotypes by the size of the smaller repertoire. Richness of each repertoire was evaluated using RTK rarefaction, the Chao1 estimator, and Recon v2.1 estimates of unobserved clonotypes. For all TCRbeta clonotypes obtained by the gDNA method from a few donors, generation probabilities were computed with OLGA. TCRdb holds this immuneACCESS table with in-frame rearrangements only. Some clones are missing; in checked studies, unresolved V genes explain under half, and the rest has no known cause. Clonal size and the V and J genes are those of that table, whereas D and trimming came from the DNA. The sample records 1.5 million to 2.5 million clones, about 95% of which are singletons. The biggest ten clones account for 0.95% to 1.5% of the sample.

The sequence was collected from a man aged 18-30 years in good health. Sequenced sample: naive CD8+ T cells sorted from blood. The sample's cell subset or site label, in plain terms: CD45RA+CCR7+. The sequence links TRBV29-1 to TRBJ2-7; 7 middle bases align to TRBD1. The base sequence is TGCAGCGTTCGGGACAGTCTGAGCGAGCAGTACTTC. The encoded protein is CSVRDSLSEQYF.